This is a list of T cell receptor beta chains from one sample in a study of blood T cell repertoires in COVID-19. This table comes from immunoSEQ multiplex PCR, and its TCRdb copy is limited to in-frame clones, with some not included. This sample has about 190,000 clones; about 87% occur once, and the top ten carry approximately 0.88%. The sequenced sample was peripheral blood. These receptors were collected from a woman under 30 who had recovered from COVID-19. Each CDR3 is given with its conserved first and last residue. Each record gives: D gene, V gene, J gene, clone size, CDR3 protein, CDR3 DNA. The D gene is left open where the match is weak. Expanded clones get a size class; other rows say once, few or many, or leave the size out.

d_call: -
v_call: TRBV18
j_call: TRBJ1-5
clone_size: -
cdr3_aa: CASSPSQGGQPQHF
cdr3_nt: TGTGCCAGCTCACCAAGCCAGGGCGGTCAGCCCCAGCATTTT

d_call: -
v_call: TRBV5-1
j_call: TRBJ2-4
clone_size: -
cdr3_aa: CASSLVSGIAKNIQYF
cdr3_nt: TGCGCCAGCAGCTTGGTGTCAGGAATAGCCAAAAACATTCAGTACTTC

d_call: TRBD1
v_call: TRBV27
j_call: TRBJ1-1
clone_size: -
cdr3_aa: CASSPGTGDDTEAFF
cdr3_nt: TGTGCCAGCAGTCCAGGGACAGGGGATGACACTGAAGCTTTCTTT

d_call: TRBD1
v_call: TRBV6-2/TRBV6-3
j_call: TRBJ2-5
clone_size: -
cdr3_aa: CASSYSTGGETQYF
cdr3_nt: TGTGCCAGCAGTTACTCGACAGGGGGCGAGACCCAGTACTTC

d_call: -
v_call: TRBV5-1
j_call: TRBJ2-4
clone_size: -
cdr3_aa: CASSLGEEARNIQYF
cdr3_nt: TGCGCCAGCAGCTTGGGCGAAGAGGCGAGGAACATTCAGTACTTC

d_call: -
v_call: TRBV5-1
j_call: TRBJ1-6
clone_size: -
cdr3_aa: CASSLAGPWESPLHF
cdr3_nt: TGCGCCAGCAGCTTGGCAGGCCCCTGGGAGTCACCCCTCCACTTT

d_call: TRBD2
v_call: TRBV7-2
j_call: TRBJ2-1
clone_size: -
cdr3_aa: CASSTEAGGENEQFF
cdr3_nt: TGTGCCAGCAGCACCGAAGCGGGGGGGGAGAATGAGCAGTTCTTC

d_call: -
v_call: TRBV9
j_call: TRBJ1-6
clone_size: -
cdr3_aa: CASSGRDSYNSPLHF
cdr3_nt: TGTGCCAGCAGCGGCCGGGACTCCTATAATTCACCCCTCCACTTT

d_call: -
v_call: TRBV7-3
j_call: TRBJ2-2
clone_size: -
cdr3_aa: CASSSTLSGGASTGELFF
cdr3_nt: TGTGCCAGCAGCTCCACCCTTAGTGGGGGGGCCTCGACCGGGGAGCTGTTTTTT

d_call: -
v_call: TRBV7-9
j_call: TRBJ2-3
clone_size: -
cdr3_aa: CASSLDNRRTDTQYF
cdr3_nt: TGTGCCAGCAGCTTGGACAACCGACGCACAGATACGCAGTATTTT

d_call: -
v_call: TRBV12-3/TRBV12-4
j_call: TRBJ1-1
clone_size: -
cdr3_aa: CASRLTGGTEAFF
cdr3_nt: TGTGCCAGCAGGCTAACCGGGGGTACTGAAGCTTTCTTT

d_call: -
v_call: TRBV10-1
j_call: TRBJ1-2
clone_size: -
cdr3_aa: CASSARPNYGYTF
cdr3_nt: TGCGCCAGCAGTGCGAGGCCTAACTATGGCTACACCTTC

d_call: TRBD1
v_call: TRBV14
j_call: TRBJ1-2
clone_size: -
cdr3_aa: CASSYTGGAGYGYTF
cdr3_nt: TGTGCCAGCAGCTACACAGGGGGCGCGGGCTATGGCTACACCTTC

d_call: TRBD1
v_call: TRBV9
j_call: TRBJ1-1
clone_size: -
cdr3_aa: CASSLATGGDNTEAFF
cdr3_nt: TGTGCCAGCAGCCTAGCGACAGGGGGCGATAACACTGAAGCTTTCTTT

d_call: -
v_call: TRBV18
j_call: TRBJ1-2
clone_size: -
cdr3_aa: CASSPMTDYGYTF
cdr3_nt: TGTGCCAGCTCACCAATGACAGACTATGGCTACACCTTC

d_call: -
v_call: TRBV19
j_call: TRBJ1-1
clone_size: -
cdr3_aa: CASSIGVEAFF
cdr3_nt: TGTGCCAGTAGTATCGGAGTTGAAGCTTTCTTT

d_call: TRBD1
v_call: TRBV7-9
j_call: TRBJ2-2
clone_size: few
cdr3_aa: CASSLGGQGFTGELFF
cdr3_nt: TGTGCCAGCAGCTTAGGTGGACAGGGTTTCACCGGGGAGCTGTTTTTT